The 32 T cell receptor beta chains in this list originate from one sample, sequenced in a study of tissue T cells after allogeneic stem cell transplantation. Here immunoSEQ multiplex PCR was the method, and the copy in TCRdb shows in-frame clones only, minus some. The table includes roughly 51,000 clones, 73% detected once. Material: sorted cells pooled from one or two spleens. These receptors all stem from a pool of C57BL/6 mice in good health.

A word on this clone: These gene names are mouse names. The sequenced fragment ends 1 residue before the CDR3 boundary, so the rest is inferred from the germline J gene. The V call is TRBV26, the J call TRBJ1-4; D may be TRBD1 (5 bases). The CDR3 contains 14 residues. V was cut by 2 bases and J by 1 base, with 5 bases left in between. The germline V gene encodes CDR1 KGHPV and CDR2 FQNQEV (reference sequence). The covered CDR3 bases are TGTGCCAGCAGTCTGGGGGGTTCCAACGAAAGATTATTT. Its protein is CASSLGGSNERLF. The entire CDR3 reads CASSLGGSNERLFF.

A note on this clone: The gene symbols are mouse symbols. Read data end 1 residue before the CDR3 end; the end is taken from the germline J gene. This chain uses TRBV13-1 with TRBJ1-4; possibly TRBD1 for D (6 bases). The CDR3 covers 14 residues. Trimming stripped 5 bases from V and 0 bases from J, with 8 bases between. Germline V CDR1 and CDR2: NSHNY, SYGAGN. The sequenced CDR3 bases are TGTGCCAGCAGGGGGACATTTTCCAACGAAAGATTATTT. This encodes CASRGTFSNERLF. The full CDR3 is CASRGTFSNERLFF.

As concerns this clone: Gene names are the mouse ones. The CDR3 is CSSRTGGQDTQYF. The sequenced CDR3 bases are TGTAGTTCTAGGACAGGAGGCCAAGACACCCAGTAC. The rearrangement uses TRBV30 and TRBJ2-5; D might be TRBD1 (6 bases). The read falls 1 residue short of the CDR3 end, and the missing part is taken from the germline J gene. V shed 3 bases and J shed 2 bases, with 9 bases lying between them. This CDR3 comprises 13 residues. CDR1 is SQVVS and CDR2 is ANEGSEA in the germline V gene.

This clone was seen only a few times. Germline and genes: mouse. The sequenced fragment ends 1 residue before the CDR3 boundary, so the rest is inferred from the germline J gene. V gene TRBV1 combines with J gene TRBJ1-5, with D uncertain. Per the germline V gene, CDR1 is NSQYPW and CDR2 is LRSPGD (reference sequence). Trimming took off 4 bases at V and 3 bases at J, with 4 bases between the two ends. The CDR3 consists of 12 residues. CDR3 DNA, as far as it was read: TGCACCTGCAGTGATACCAACCAGGCTCCGCTT. It specifies CTCSDTNQAPL. The full-length CDR3 reads as CTCSDTNQAPLF.

As for this clone: Germline and genes here are mouse. The read comes to an end 1 residue before the CDR3 does, leaving the germline J gene to fill in the end. The chain recombines TRBV17 with TRBJ2-5; D might be TRBD1 (5 bases). V gave up 6 bases and J gave up 0 bases, with 10 bases separating them. From germline, CDR1 is MNHDT and CDR2 YYDKIL. This CDR3 is 14 amino acids long. CDR3: CASSPTANQDTQYF. CDR3 DNA (partial): TGTGCTAGCAGCCCGACAGCTAACCAAGACACCCAGTAC.

A word on this clone: Gene labels here are mouse ones. The read falls 1 residue short of the CDR3 end, and the missing part is taken from the germline J gene. V is TRBV5 and J is TRBJ2-7; the match to TRBD2 covers 8 bases. CDR1 LGHNA and CDR2 YNLKQL come from the germline V gene (reference sequence). This CDR3 region has 14 residues. Unmatched junction bases numbered 5, after V lost 4 bases and J lost 3 bases. The CDR3 is CASSRTGLFYEQYF. CDR3 DNA (partial): TGTGCCAGCAGCCGGACTGGGCTCTTCTATGAACAGTAC.

Note on this clone: The gene symbols are mouse symbols. The DNA ends 1 residue before the CDR3 does, and the rest of the CDR3 is filled in from the germline J gene. The gene calls are TRBV20 and TRBJ2-4; TRBD2 matches 10 bases. This CDR3 is 15 amino acids long. V trimming: 5 bases; J trimming: 2 bases; junction bases outside the gene matches: 7. The germline V gene encodes CDR1 GFQATS and CDR2 STVNSAI. The covered CDR3 bases are TGTGGTGCTTCAAGACTGGGGGGCGTTCAAAACACCTTGTAC. It translates to CGASRLGGVQNTLY. The entire CDR3 reads CGASRLGGVQNTLYF.

This clone was seen once. The genes are named according to mouse. The read finishes 1 residue shy of the CDR3 end, and the germline J gene is used to complete it. This rearrangement joins TRBV31 to TRBJ2-4, with TRBD2 matching over 8 bases. The CDR3 runs to 16 residues. V lost 0 bases and J lost 3; bases outside the gene matches: 8. Germline V CDR1 and CDR2: GKSSPN, SITVG. The CDR3 spells CAWSLGGGREQNTLYF. The sequenced part of the CDR3 DNA is TGTGCCTGGAGTCTAGGGGGGGGGCGCGAACAAAACACCTTGTAC.

Points on this clone: The gene symbols are mouse symbols. Other DNA sequences in the sample encode the same CDR3. The DNA read from the CDR3 is TGTGCCAGCGGTGATGATAATTCGCCCCTCTAC. It is translated as CASGDDNSPLY. The CDR3, in full, reads CASGDDNSPLYF. The chain is built from TRBV13-2 and TRBJ1-6, with D uncertain. The read halts 1 residue ahead of the CDR3 end, with the missing end drawn from the germline J gene. TRBJ1-6 is known as an ORF, though its function is uncertain. Trimming pared 0 bases from V and 5 bases from J, leaving 0 bases between. Germline CDR1 is NNHNN and CDR2 is SYGAGS (reference sequence). The CDR3 is 12 amino acids.

Regarding this clone: The listed genes are named as in mouse. The read gets to within 1 residue of the CDR3 end, and the germline J gene fills in the rest. This sequence joins TRBV29 and TRBJ2-5; the D is unclear. The V gene's germline CDR1 is MSHET and CDR2 SYDVDS. The CDR3 loop spans 13 amino acids. Trimming removed 5 bases from V and 1 base from J, with 7 bases in between. The sequenced part of the CDR3 DNA is TGTGCTAGCAGTCCCGGCCACCAAGACACCCAGTAC. Translated: CASSPGHQDTQY. The entire CDR3 reads CASSPGHQDTQYF.

In the case of this clone: The germline and genes are mouse ones. The CDR3 extends 1 residue past the end of the read, so its final part is completed from the germline J gene. This chain uses TRBV3 with TRBJ1-4, with D possibly matching TRBD1 (5 bases). V lost 5 bases and J lost 4, with 11 bases in between. Looked up from germline, CDR1 is SNHLY and CDR2 is FYNGKV (reference sequence). The CDR3 runs 14 residues. The DNA read from the CDR3 is TGTGCCAGCAGCAACCAGGGTGGCAACGAAAGATTATTT. This codes for CASSNQGGNERLF. The entire CDR3 protein reads CASSNQGGNERLFF.

In the case of this clone: Genes and germline are mouse. Incomplete CDR3 DNA: TGTGCCTGGAGTCTAGTACAGAATCAAAACACCTTGTAC. Translation: CAWSLVQNQNTLY. The CDR3 in its entirety is CAWSLVQNQNTLYF. The chain uses TRBV31 and TRBJ2-4; D is uncertain. The read halts 1 residue ahead of the CDR3 end, with the missing end drawn from the germline J gene. Trimming shortened V by 0 bases and J by 2 bases, and 9 bases separated the two germline ends. The CDR3 consists of 14 residues. Germline CDR1 is GKSSPN and CDR2 is SITVG. The variable domain in full, completed from reference TRBV31 and TRBJ2-4, reads AQTIHQWPVAEIKAVGSPLSLGCTIKGKSSPNLYWYWQATGGTLQQLFYSITVGQVESVVQLNLSASRPKDDQFILSTEKLLLSHSGFYLCAWSLVQNQNTLYFGAGTRLSVL.

Notes on this clone: Germline and genes here are mouse. The read is 1 residue too short to cover the CDR3 end, so that end is filled in from the germline J gene. The J gene is TRBJ2-1, the V gene TRBV13-3, with 9 bases aligning to TRBD1. This CDR3 comprises 14 residues. The V gene end was trimmed by 5 bases and the J gene end by 5 bases; junction bases not matched to a gene: 5. Germline CDR1 is NNHDY and CDR2 is SYVADS. The part of the CDR3 DNA that was read is TGTGCCAGCAGGCGGGACAGGGCGGATGCTGAGCAGTTC. This encodes CASRRDRADAEQF. The whole CDR3 protein reads CASRRDRADAEQFF.

Only a few counts were recorded for this clone. Any gene name here is a mouse gene name. The CDR3 is cut off 1 residue early in the read; its end comes from the germline J gene. This rearrangement joins TRBV13-1 to TRBJ2-7; the D gene is possibly TRBD1 (6 bases). The CDR3 consists of 12 residues. V was clipped by 4 bases and J by 4 bases, with 9 bases between them. Germline lookup yields CDR1 NSHNY and CDR2 SYGAGN. CDR3 loop: CASSSGQYEQYF. Partial CDR3 DNA: TGTGCCAGCAGTTCGGGACAATATGAACAGTAC.

For this clone: Any gene name here is a mouse gene name. The CDR3 end lies 1 residue beyond the end of the read and is filled in from the germline J gene. The V gene is TRBV22, the J gene TRBJ1-1; TRBD1, the table's D call, lacks a check against the DNA. TRBV22 is annotated as a pseudogene. The CDR3 has 14 amino acids. Incomplete CDR3 DNA: TGTGCCAGCAGTTACGGACAGGGGCCCACAGAAGTCTTC. Protein sequence: CASSYGQGPTEVF. The entire CDR3 protein is CASSYGQGPTEVFF.

Only a few counts were recorded for this clone. Gene names and germline refer to mouse. The read comes to an end 1 residue before the CDR3 does, leaving the germline J gene to fill in the end. The rearrangement uses TRBV2 and TRBJ2-1, with 9 bases fitting TRBD2. V was clipped by 4 bases and J by 0 bases; unmatched bases: 4. Germline V gives CDR1 LGHNA, CDR2 YSYQKL. The CDR3 runs 16 residues. CDR3 sequence: CASSRLGENNYAEQFF. CDR3 bases read: TGTGCCAGCAGCCGACTGGGGGAGAATAACTATGCTGAGCAGTTC.

This clone has only a few counts. The gene symbols are mouse symbols. The missing CDR3 end, 1 residue past where the read stops, is filled in from the germline J gene. The genes are TRBV12-1 and TRBJ2-7; 9 positions agree with TRBD2. The V and J ends lost 2 bases and 7 bases, in that order; junction bases with no gene match: 5. There are 13 residues in the CDR3. Looked up from germline, CDR1 is SGHSN and CDR2 is HYEKVE. CDR3 protein: CASSQTGGREQYF. Partial CDR3 DNA: TGTGCCAGCTCTCAAACTGGGGGGAGGGAACAGTAC.

Concerning this clone: Gene names follow the mouse nomenclature. The CDR3 is cut off 1 residue early in the read; its end comes from the germline J gene. This chain links TRBV24 with TRBJ1-1; D perhaps matches TRBD1 (5 bases). This CDR3 region has 14 residues. Germline V gene lookup returns CDR1 KGHTA and CDR2 FRNEEI. Trimming removed 1 base at V and 1 base at J, with 7 bases between. The CDR3 region is CASSLSGQNTEVFF. The part of the CDR3 DNA that was read is TGTGCCAGCAGTCTGTCAGGACAAAACACAGAAGTCTTC.

As concerns this clone: The gene symbols are mouse symbols. Read data end 1 residue before the CDR3 end; the end is taken from the germline J gene. The chain links TRBV12-1 to TRBJ1-5; a possible D gene is TRBD1 (5 bases). Per the germline V gene, CDR1 is SGHSN and CDR2 is HYEKVE. V gave up 1 base and J gave up 0 bases, with 6 bases separating them. This CDR3 contains 14 residues. The part of the CDR3 DNA that was read is TGTGCCAGCTCTCTAGACAGTAACAACCAGGCTCCGCTT. Its translation is CASSLDSNNQAPL. From start to end, the CDR3 is CASSLDSNNQAPLF.

With regard to this clone: The listed genes are named as in mouse. The read terminates 1 residue ahead of where the CDR3 ends, so the germline J gene completes it. This chain links TRBV5 with TRBJ1-5, with D perhaps matching TRBD1 (5 bases). This CDR3 spans 16 amino acids. Germline loops: CDR1 LGHNA, CDR2 YNLKQL (reference sequence). V was pared by 0 bases and J by 0 bases, with 9 bases between. The part of the CDR3 DNA that was read is TGTGCCAGCAGCCAAGATGGGGGGAATAACAACCAGGCTCCGCTT. Its translation: CASSQDGGNNNQAPL. The whole CDR3 reads CASSQDGGNNNQAPLF.

With respect to this clone: Genes and germline come from the mouse. The read ends 1 residue early relative to the CDR3; the germline J gene fills the gap. This chain uses TRBV31 with TRBJ2-5; tentative D call: TRBD1 (5 bases). Trimming pared 0 bases from V and 2 bases from J, leaving 9 bases between. Germline lookup yields CDR1 GKSSPN and CDR2 SITVG. There are 14 residues in the CDR3. CDR3 bases read: TGTGCCTGGAGTCTTCAGGGTGGCCAAGACACCCAGTAC. This codes for CAWSLQGGQDTQY. The whole CDR3 protein reads CAWSLQGGQDTQYF.

To note about this clone: Gene names are the mouse ones. The read finishes 1 residue shy of the CDR3 end, and the germline J gene is used to complete it. The chain has TRBV5 and TRBJ1-1, with D hard to call. Germline-derived CDR1 and CDR2 are LGHNA and YNLKQL (reference sequence). This CDR3 region has 13 residues. Trimming took 0 bases from V and 5 from J, leaving 7 bases between them. The CDR3 bases that were read are TGTGCCAGCAGCCAAGATTCGGAGACAGAAGTCTTC. Translated, it gives CASSQDSETEVF. The whole CDR3 reads CASSQDSETEVFF.

This clone was picked up a small number of times. Germline and genes here are mouse. The read ends 1 residue before the CDR3 terminus; that terminus is restored from the germline J gene. The J gene is TRBJ2-7, the V gene TRBV13-2; possible D gene TRBD1, 6 bases. V lost 1 base and J 5 bases, leaving 7 bases between the germline ends. The CDR3 is made up of 12 amino acids. In germline, CDR1 is NNHNN, CDR2 SYGAGS (reference sequence). CDR3 in amino acids: CASGDPGDEQYF. The part of the CDR3 DNA that was read is TGTGCCAGCGGTGATCCAGGGGATGAACAGTAC.

Notes on this clone: Germline and genes here are mouse. The CDR3 end lies 1 residue beyond the end of the read and is filled in from the germline J gene. V is TRBV19 and J is TRBJ2-4; 7 bases match TRBD1. This CDR3 contains 15 residues. After removal of 4 bases from V and 0 bases from J, the junction contained 5 bases not matched to a gene. Per the germline V gene, CDR1 is FNHDT and CDR2 is SITEND (reference sequence). Incomplete CDR3 DNA: TGTGCCAGCAGTGCCGGGACAGCTAGTCAAAACACCTTGTAC. Protein: CASSAGTASQNTLY. The full-length CDR3 reads as CASSAGTASQNTLYF.

To note about this clone: Genes here carry mouse names. The CDR3 end lies 1 residue beyond the end of the read and is filled in from the germline J gene. The chain couples TRBV4 to TRBJ2-5; 9 bases agree with TRBD2. This CDR3 spans 14 amino acids. Losses at the gene ends were 4 bases for V and 3 bases for J; bases not matched to a gene: 2. Germline CDR1 reads LGHDT; CDR2 reads YNNKQL (reference sequence). This chain's CDR3 is CASSFDWGQDTQYF. CDR3 DNA, as far as it was read: TGTGCCAGCAGCTTTGACTGGGGGCAAGACACCCAGTAC.

Details on this clone: The genes and germline here are from mouse. The read comes to an end 1 residue before the CDR3 does, leaving the germline J gene to fill in the end. Other nucleotide sequences from this sample produce the same CDR3. This chain uses TRBV13-2 with TRBJ2-4, with D unclear. Germline CDR1 NNHNN, CDR2 SYGAGS (reference sequence). The CDR3 covers 14 residues. Deletions cut 0 bases from V and 0 bases from J, with 5 bases between. CDR3 in amino acids: CASGDAGSQNTLYF. The CDR3 bases that were read are TGTGCCAGCGGTGATGCGGGTAGTCAAAACACCTTGTAC.

With regard to this clone: Gene names and germline match the mouse. The read stops 1 residue short of the end of the CDR3; the missing end is completed from the germline J gene. The J gene is TRBJ1-1, the V gene TRBV16; the D is unclear. The V gene lost 0 bases and the J gene lost 5 bases, with 4 bases spanning the gap. CDR1 and CDR2 from the germline V gene are SGHSA and FRNQAP. The CDR3 spans 12 residues. Here the CDR3 reads CASSLDRTEVFF. The DNA read from the CDR3 is TGTGCAAGCAGCTTAGATAGGACAGAAGTCTTC.

On this clone: The genes are named according to mouse. The sequence runs out 1 residue before the end of the CDR3; the remainder is reconstructed from the germline J gene. The chain recombines TRBV1 with TRBJ2-7; 7 bases are shared with TRBD2. With 0 bases clipped from V and 4 bases from J, the junction kept 6 bases outside the gene matches. This CDR3 has 15 amino acids. Germline CDR1 NSQYPW, CDR2 LRSPGD (reference sequence). The CDR3 bases that were read are TGCACCTGCAGTGCAGATGGGGGGTGGGCTTATGAACAGTAC. It encodes CTCSADGGWAYEQY. In full, the CDR3 reads CTCSADGGWAYEQYF. The full variable domain, rest sourced from reference TRBV1 and TRBJ2-7, is VTLLEQNPRWRLVPRGQAVNLRCILKNSQYPWMSWYQQDLQKQLQWLFTLRSPGDKEVKSLPGADYLATRVTDTELRLQVANMSQGRTLYCTCSADGGWAYEQYFGPGTRLTVL.

A word on this clone: Gene and germline names: mouse. The observed sequence ends 1 residue before the CDR3 terminus, with the missing tail filled in from the germline J gene. V is TRBV13-3 and J is TRBJ2-7; 8 nucleotides align to TRBD1. Germline CDR1 reads NNHDY; CDR2 reads SYVADS. J gave up 4 bases and V 3 bases, and 0 bases lay outside the gene matches. The CDR3 runs to 12 residues. CDR3 DNA, as far as it was read: TGTGCCAGCAGTGGACAGGGGTATGAACAGTAC. Protein sequence: CASSGQGYEQY. The entire CDR3 protein reads CASSGQGYEQYF.

In regard to this clone: Mouse names are used for the genes. Read data end 1 residue before the CDR3 end; the end is taken from the germline J gene. The chain recombines TRBV15 with TRBJ1-1; no definite D call. Deletions cut 6 bases from V and 1 base from J, with 6 bases between. CDR3 length equals 12 residues. Germline V CDR1 and CDR2: SGHND, FRSKSL. The CDR3 loop reads CASRGGNTEVFF. Incomplete CDR3 DNA: TGTGCCAGCAGAGGAGGAAACACAGAAGTCTTC. The full variable domain, in which reference TRBV15 and TRBJ1-1 provide the parts outside the CDR3, is DAGVTQTPRHEVAEKGQTIILKCEPVSGHNDLFWYRQTKIQGLELLSYFRSKSLMEDGGAFKDRFKAEMLNSSFSTLKIQPTEPKDSAVYLCASRGGNTEVFFGKGTRLTVV.

As for this clone: These gene names are mouse names. Read data end 1 residue before the CDR3 end; the end is taken from the germline J gene. The chain carries TRBV4 and TRBJ2-1; D is possibly TRBD1 (6 bases). In germline, CDR1 is LGHDT, CDR2 YNNKQL (reference sequence). The CDR3 has 14 amino acids. V was shortened by 5 bases and J by 3 bases, with 11 bases between the two germline ends. Here the CDR3 reads CASSPGQIYAEQFF. CDR3 DNA, as far as it was read: TGTGCCAGCAGCCCCGGACAGATCTATGCTGAGCAGTTC.

In regard to this clone: Gene and germline names: mouse. Coverage ceases 1 residue before the CDR3 finishes, and the germline J gene fills in the end. V gene TRBV20 combines with J gene TRBJ2-3; D unclear. V lost 1 base to trimming and J lost 0 bases, with 5 bases between them. The length of the CDR3 is 13 residues. Germline V CDR1 and CDR2: GFQATS, STVNSAI. CDR3: CGARVNSAETLYF. The part of the CDR3 DNA that was read is TGTGGTGCTAGGGTCAATAGTGCAGAAACGCTGTAT.